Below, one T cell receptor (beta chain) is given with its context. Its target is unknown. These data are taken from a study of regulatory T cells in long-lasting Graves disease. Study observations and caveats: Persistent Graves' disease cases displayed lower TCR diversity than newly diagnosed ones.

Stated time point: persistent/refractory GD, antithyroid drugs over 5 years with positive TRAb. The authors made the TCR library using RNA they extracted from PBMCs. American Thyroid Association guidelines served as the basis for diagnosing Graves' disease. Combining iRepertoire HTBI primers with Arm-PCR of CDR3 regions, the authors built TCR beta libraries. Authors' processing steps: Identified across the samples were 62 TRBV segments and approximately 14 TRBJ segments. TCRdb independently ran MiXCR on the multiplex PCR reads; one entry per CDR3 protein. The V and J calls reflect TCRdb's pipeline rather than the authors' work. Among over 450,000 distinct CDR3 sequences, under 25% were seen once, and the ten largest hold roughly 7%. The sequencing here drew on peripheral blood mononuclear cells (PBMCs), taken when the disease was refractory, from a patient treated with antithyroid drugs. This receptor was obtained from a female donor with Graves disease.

CDR3 DNA sequence: TGTGCCAGCACACAACTAGCGGGAGAGCAGTACTTC. Its protein product is CASTQLAGEQYF. V is TRBV28 and J is TRBJ2-7; 10 bases agree with TRBD2. The CDR3 has 12 residues. Trimming cost V 7 bases and J 7 bases; bases outside gene matches: 4. Germline V gene data show CDR1 as MDHEN and CDR2 as SYDVKM.